This T cell receptor beta chain was captured in a study of blood T cells in healthy people across ages. The authors ran a second PCR of about 6 to 12 cycles using a sample-barcoded 5' primer and a J-beta primer mix. A tag from a template-switch adaptor with 12 random nucleotides marked each cDNA molecule. TCRdb fed the 5' RACE reads into MiXCR, producing one record per CDR3 protein. The data hold over 700,000 distinct CDR3 sequences, with roughly 53% observed a single time. This CDR3 is 16 amino acids long. The V end lost 5 bases, the J end lost 14 bases, and 30 bases lay between the germline ends. Germline CDR1 SGHRS, CDR2 YFSETQ.

The genes are TRBV5-1 and TRBJ2-3, with D tentatively TRBD1 (6 bases). Sequencing was done on a sample of blood. The source of this sequence is an elderly man in good health. The CDR3 coding sequence is TGCGCCAGCAGTCTCGCAGGGAGTTACGAGGACAGATACGCGTATTTT. This gives the protein CASSLAGSYEDRYAYF.